This T cell receptor beta chain was obtained from a study of T cell responses to AZD1222 COVID-19 vaccine. Looking at the study overall: Second-dose groups at about 4 or about 12 weeks were pooled. Study outcomes and limitations: Spike was spanned by vaccine-associated CD4 TCRs, which were dominant at 160-218 and 743-854. It was only five to seven AZD1222 recipients who were seropositive at baseline. Recipients of two AZD1222 doses showed rising Spike-specific TCR breadth and depth.

Sequencing used immunoSEQ multiplex PCR; TCRdb keeps in-frame clones, though not all of them. In the table there are around 110,000 clones, about 92% of which are singletons. As concerns this clone: Its antigen remains unidentified.

With 0 bases removed from V and 4 bases from J, the gap between germline ends came to 10 bases. CDR1 SGHKS and CDR2 YYEKEE come from the germline V gene (reference sequence). This CDR3 spans 14 amino acids. The chain has TRBV5-5 and TRBJ2-5; D may correspond to TRBD1 or TRBD2 (5 bases each). This TCR was sampled from an adult in good health. Sequencing used peripheral blood, obtained on day 0 of AZD1222 vaccination. As DNA, the CDR3 is TGTGCCAGCAGCTTGGGAGGGGCCACAGAGACCCAGTACTTC. This codes for CASSLGGATETQYF. The entire variable domain, with the rest obtained from reference TRBV5-5 and TRBJ2-5, is as follows: DAGVTQSPTHLIKTRGQQVTLRCSPISGHKSVSWYQQVLGQGPQFIFQYYEKEERGRGNFPDRFSARQFPNYSSELNVNALLLGDSALYLCASSLGGATETQYFGPGTRLLVL.